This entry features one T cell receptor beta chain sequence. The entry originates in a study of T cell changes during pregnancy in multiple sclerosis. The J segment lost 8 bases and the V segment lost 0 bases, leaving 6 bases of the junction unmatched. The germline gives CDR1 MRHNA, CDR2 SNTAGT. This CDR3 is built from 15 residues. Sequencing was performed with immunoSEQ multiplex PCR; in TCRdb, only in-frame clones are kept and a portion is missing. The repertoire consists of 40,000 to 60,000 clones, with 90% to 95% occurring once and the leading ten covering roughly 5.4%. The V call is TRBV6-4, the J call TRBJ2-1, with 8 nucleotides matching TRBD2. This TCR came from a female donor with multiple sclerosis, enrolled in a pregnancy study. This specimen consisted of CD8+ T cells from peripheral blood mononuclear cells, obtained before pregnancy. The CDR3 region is CASSDSTLAGDEQFF. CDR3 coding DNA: TGTGCCAGCAGTGACTCGACCCTAGCGGGCGATGAGCAGTTCTTC.